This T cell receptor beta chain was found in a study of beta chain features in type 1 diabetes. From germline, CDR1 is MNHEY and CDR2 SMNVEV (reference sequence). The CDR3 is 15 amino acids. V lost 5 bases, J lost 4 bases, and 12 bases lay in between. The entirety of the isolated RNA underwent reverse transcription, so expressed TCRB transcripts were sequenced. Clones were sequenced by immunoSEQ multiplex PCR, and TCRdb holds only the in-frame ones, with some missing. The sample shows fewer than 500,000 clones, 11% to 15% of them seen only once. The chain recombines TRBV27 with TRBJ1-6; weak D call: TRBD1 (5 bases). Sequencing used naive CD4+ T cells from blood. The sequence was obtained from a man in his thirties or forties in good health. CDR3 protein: CASSPTGTYNSPLHF. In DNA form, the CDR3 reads TGTGCCAGCAGTCCTACCGGGACTTATAATTCACCCCTCCACTTT.